One sample yielded the 18 T cell receptor beta chains listed below, sequenced in a study of a mutant IDH1 vaccine in newly diagnosed glioma. Indicated time point: week 23, last vaccination. In the vaccine, a single dose held 300 ug of the mutant IDH1 20-mer peptide, along with topical imiquimod. No antigen is known for these receptors. Assay: immunoSEQ multiplex PCR; the TCRdb copy retains only in-frame clones and omits some. The table has some 26,000 clones, about four fifths seen once. The material sequenced was PBMCs, taken from a glioma patient whose treatment included an IDH1 peptide vaccine. These receptors were obtained from a woman younger than 45 with glioma.

The chain recombines TRBV4-2 with TRBJ2-5; D is perhaps TRBD1 (5 bases). V was trimmed by 1 base and J by 2 bases, leaving 20 bases between them. The CDR3 loop spans 18 amino acids. Germline V lookup: CDR1 LGHNA, CDR2 YNFKEQ. CDR3 region: CASSQGQGTSSSQETQYF. The DNA for the CDR3 is TGTGCCAGCAGCCAAGGGCAGGGTACATCCTCTTCTCAAGAGACCCAGTACTTC.

CDR3 loop: CASSRTGNGEQYF. The CDR3 nucleotides are TGTGCCAGCAGCAGGACAGGGAACGGCGAGCAGTACTTC. The chain carries TRBV7-2 and TRBJ2-7; 8 nucleotides line up with TRBD1. V dropped 5 bases and J dropped 6; count of bases not matched to a gene: 6. The CDR3 covers 13 residues. The germline V gene encodes CDR1 SGHTA and CDR2 FQGNSA.

The chain uses TRBV7-6 and TRBJ1-6, with D unclear. This CDR3 has 17 amino acids. Trimming removed 2 bases at V and 7 bases at J, with 18 bases between. Germline assignment: CDR1 SGHVS and CDR2 FNYEAQ. CDR3 protein: CASSLRIGRQSNSPLHF. The CDR3 nucleotides are TGTGCCAGCAGCTTAAGGATTGGGAGGCAGTCCAATTCACCCCTCCACTTT.

J is TRBJ2-7 and V is TRBV4-3; the D gene is possibly TRBD2 (6 bases). V was pared by 0 bases and J by 0 bases, with 9 bases between. Germline CDR1 and CDR2: LGHNA and YSLEER. CDR3 size: 15 residues. CDR3 nucleotides: TGCGCCAGCAGCCAAGATCGCGGGGACTCCTACGAGCAGTACTTC. Translated: CASSQDRGDSYEQYF.

This rearrangement joins TRBV5-4 to TRBJ2-2, with a possible D match to TRBD2 (6 bases). V shed 0 bases and J shed 7 bases, with 13 bases lying between them. Germline values: CDR1 SGHNT, CDR2 YYREEE (reference sequence). The CDR3 contains 15 residues. The CDR3 DNA reads TGTGCCAGCAGCTTGGGGGCAGCCGGGGGCGGGGAGCTGTTTTTT. It yields the protein CASSLGAAGGGELFF.

The gene calls are TRBV18 and TRBJ1-4; D gene unclear. The germline V gene has CDR1 KGHSH and CDR2 LQKENI. The ends were cut back, 3 bases at V and 11 bases at J, with 13 bases in the middle. CDR3 size: 13 residues. CDR3 sequence reads: CASSPDQPVKLFF. CDR3 nucleotides: TGTGCCAGCTCACCCGATCAGCCTGTTAAACTGTTTTTT.

This clone was picked up one time. This sequence joins TRBV4-1 and TRBJ2-7; D unresolved. This CDR3 spans 14 amino acids. Trimming removed 1 base at V and 1 base at J, with 8 bases between. Germline V lookup: CDR1 MGHRA, CDR2 YSYEKL. The chain's CDR3 is CASSQVGGSYEQYF. The DNA for the CDR3 is TGCGCCAGCAGCCAAGTCGGCGGTTCCTACGAGCAGTACTTC.

The rearrangement links TRBV5-1 to TRBJ1-1, with D tentatively TRBD1 (5 bases). The CDR3 consists of 14 residues. In germline, CDR1 is SGHRS, CDR2 YFSETQ. The ends were cut back, 4 bases at V and 0 bases at J, with 10 bases in the middle. DNA of the CDR3: TGCGCCAGCAGCCTCTGGGGACTGAACACTGAAGCTTTCTTT. It is translated as CASSLWGLNTEAFF.

The rearrangement uses TRBV6-5 and TRBJ1-2; the match to TRBD1 covers 7 bases. CDR1 is MNHEY, CDR2 SVGAGI, per germline. CDR3 size: 15 residues. Trimming took 0 bases from V and 5 from J; bases not matched to a gene: 6. The CDR3 reads CASSYSGTEGYGYTF. CDR3 coding DNA: TGTGCCAGCAGTTACTCCGGGACAGAGGGGTATGGCTACACCTTC.

The rearrangement joins TRBV7-7 to TRBJ2-1; 8 positions agree with TRBD1. Germline V lookup: CDR1 SSHAT, CDR2 FNYEAQ (reference sequence). CDR3 size: 15 residues. V lost 1 base, J lost 7 bases, and 6 bases stayed unmatched. CDR3 DNA sequence: TGTGCCAGCAGCTTAGAAGGGACAGGACCTAATGAGCAGTTCTTC. Its protein product is CASSLEGTGPNEQFF.

This sequence joins TRBV7-2 and TRBJ1-1; D unresolved. CDR1 and CDR2 from the germline V gene are SGHTA and FQGNSA. V lost 2 bases, J lost 5 bases, and 9 bases lay in between. The CDR3 contains 13 residues. CDR3 sequence reads: CASSLFQTTEAFF. CDR3 nucleotide sequence: TGTGCCAGCAGCTTATTCCAGACGACTGAAGCTTTCTTT.

The V and J genes are TRBV5-4 and TRBJ2-7; tentatively, D is TRBD2 (7 bases). Trimming took off 2 bases at V and 2 bases at J, with 11 bases between the two ends. Germline V gene data show CDR1 as SGHNT and CDR2 as YYREEE (reference sequence). The CDR3 is made up of 14 amino acids. CDR3 bases: TGTGCCAGCAGCTTTGGGGGGGGCGCCTACGAGCAGTACTTC. Protein product: CASSFGGGAYEQYF.

This chain joins TRBV29-1 and TRBJ1-1; D gene ambiguous. The CDR3 contains 13 residues. V gave up 3 bases and J gave up 0 bases, with 8 bases separating them. The V gene's germline CDR1 is SQVTM and CDR2 ANQGSEA. The CDR3 DNA reads as TGCAGCGTTGATGGGAGAATGAACACTGAAGCTTTCTTT. Its translation: CSVDGRMNTEAFF.

This chain uses TRBV18 with TRBJ2-5, with D uncertain. The CDR3 length is 11 residues. V shed 1 base and J shed 5 bases, with 2 bases lying between them. Germline V gene sequence: CDR1 KGHSH, CDR2 LQKENI. The CDR3 is CASSPQETQYF. The DNA of the CDR3 is TGTGCCAGCTCACCACAGGAGACCCAGTACTTC.

The chain combines TRBV5-1 with TRBJ1-1, with TRBD1 identical over 9 bases. Unmatched junction bases numbered 9, after V lost 4 bases and J lost 5 bases. Germline CDR1 and CDR2: SGHRS and YFSETQ. The CDR3 has 15 amino acids. CDR3 amino acids: CASSRDRGRNTEAFF. DNA of the CDR3: TGCGCCAGCAGCCGAGACAGGGGGAGAAATACTGAAGCTTTCTTT.

J is TRBJ2-5 and V is TRBV30; 8 positions agree with TRBD1. V dropped 8 bases and J dropped 11; count of bases not matched to a gene: 19. Germline CDR1 reads GTSNPN; CDR2 reads SVGIG (reference sequence). CDR3 length: 14 amino acids. CDR3 protein: CAGPVRTGSTHQYF. CDR3 DNA sequence: TGTGCCGGCCCGGTGAGGACAGGGTCAACCCATCAGTACTTC.

The chain is built from TRBV7-9 and TRBJ2-2, with D possibly TRBD2 on 5 matching bases. The V end lost 2 bases, the J end lost 5 bases, and 9 bases lay between the germline ends. The CDR3 has 14 amino acids. CDR1 is SEHNR, CDR2 FQNEAQ, per germline (reference sequence). The CDR3 DNA reads as TGTGCCAGCAGCTTACTAGGAGGAACCGGGGAGCTGTTTTTT. Amino acids: CASSLLGGTGELFF.

The CDR3 is CASMVGPKIYGYTF. In DNA, the CDR3 is TGTGCCAGCATGGTGGGTCCAAAGATTTATGGCTACACCTTC. J is TRBJ1-2 and V is TRBV2; the D is unclear. The CDR3 length is 14 residues. Germline CDR1 is SNHLY and CDR2 is FYNNEI. V lost 7 bases and J lost 5, with 17 bases in between. Based on the CDR3 plus reference TRBV2 and TRBJ1-2, the full variable domain is EPEVTQTPSHQVTQMGQEVILRCVPISNHLYFYWYRQILGQKVEFLVSFYNNEISEKSEIFDDQFSVERPDGSNFTLKIRSTKLEDSAMYFCASMVGPKIYGYTFGSGTRLTVV.